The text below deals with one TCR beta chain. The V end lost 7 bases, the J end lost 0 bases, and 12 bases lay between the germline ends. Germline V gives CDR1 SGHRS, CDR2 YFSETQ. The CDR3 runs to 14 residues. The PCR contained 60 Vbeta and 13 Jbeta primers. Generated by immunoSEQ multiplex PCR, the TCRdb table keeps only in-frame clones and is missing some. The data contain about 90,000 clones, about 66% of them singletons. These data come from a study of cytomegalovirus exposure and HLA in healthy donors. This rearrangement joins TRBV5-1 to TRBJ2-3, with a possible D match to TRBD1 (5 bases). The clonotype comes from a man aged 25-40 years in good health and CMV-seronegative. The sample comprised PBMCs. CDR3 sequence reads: CASQGTPSTDTQYF. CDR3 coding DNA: TGCGCCAGCCAGGGCACGCCTAGCACAGATACGCAGTATTTT.